This T cell receptor (beta chain) was found in a study of identical twins. Using its own MiXCR run on the 5' RACE reads, TCRdb lists one record per CDR3 protein. The sample records more than 1.5 million distinct CDR3 sequences, roughly a third being singletons. Germline loops: CDR1 LGHNA, CDR2 YNFKEQ. This CDR3 is 15 amino acids long. V dropped 1 base and J dropped 4 bases, with 12 bases sitting between them. This sequence originates from a newborn girl in good health. This chain joins TRBV4-2 and TRBJ2-3; D is ambiguous. The source material was cord blood. This chain's CDR3 is CASSQGFSVADTQYF. The CDR3 region has the DNA TGTGCCAGCAGCCAAGGGTTTAGTGTGGCAGATACGCAGTATTTT.